This T cell receptor (beta chain) was profiled in a study of blood T cell repertoires in COVID-19. In the study overall: Sites in the United States, Italy and Spain provided acute and convalescent COVID-19 samples.

The germline gives CDR1 ENHRY, CDR2 SYGVKD. CDR3 length: 16 amino acids. With V trimmed by 6 bases and J by 8 bases, 13 bases remained unmatched. Original processing methods: The assay estimated nucleated cells by amplifying reference gene primers. The assay was immunoSEQ multiplex PCR, and TCRdb's table has in-frame clones only and misses some. V and J calls and clone size are given by that table; D and trimming were obtained from the DNA. The sample records 150,000 to 200,000 clones, approximately 86% being singletons. The V call is TRBV10-3, the J call TRBJ2-1; TRBD2 matches 10 bases. This TCR came from a man aged 55 to 69 with acute or convalescent COVID-19. Material for sequencing was peripheral blood. CDR3 protein: CAIRKTSGSSRDEQFF. As DNA, the CDR3 is TGTGCCATCAGGAAGACTAGCGGGTCTAGTAGGGATGAGCAGTTCTTC.